This T cell receptor (beta chain) was documented in a study of blood T cell repertoires in COVID-19. Study context: The United States, Italy and Spain were the sources of the acute and convalescent COVID-19 samples.

V was pared by 7 bases and J by 3 bases, with 18 bases between. CDR3 size: 16 residues. The germline gives CDR1 LNHDA, CDR2 SQIVND (reference sequence). Repertoires were generated with immunoSEQ multiplex PCR, while TCRdb's copy carries only in-frame clones and drops some. The data contain about 360,000 clones, about 87% of them singletons. Participant age was about 18 to 89 years, and participants resided in approximately 25 US areas. This clonotype was obtained from a man aged 40-49 years in a cohort exposed to, infected with or recovered from COVID-19 (not recorded which). This chain connects TRBV19 to TRBJ2-2, with D maybe TRBD1 (7 bases). Sequenced sample: PBMCs or T cells enriched from blood (not recorded which). Written as DNA, the CDR3 is TGTGCCAGTACCAAATTAGGAGGGACAGACACCGGGGAGCTGTTTTTT. Protein sequence: CASTKLGGTDTGELFF.